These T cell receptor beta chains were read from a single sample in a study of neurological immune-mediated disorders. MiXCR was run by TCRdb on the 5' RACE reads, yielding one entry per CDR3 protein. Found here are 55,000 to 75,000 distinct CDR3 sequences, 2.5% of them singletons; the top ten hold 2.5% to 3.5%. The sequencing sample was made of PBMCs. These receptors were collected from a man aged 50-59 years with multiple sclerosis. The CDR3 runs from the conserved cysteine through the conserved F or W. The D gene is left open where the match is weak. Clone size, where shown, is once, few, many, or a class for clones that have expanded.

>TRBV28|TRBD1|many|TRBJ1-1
TGTGCCAGCAGCCGGGACAGGGGAGGAACTGAAGCTTTCTTT
CASSRDRGGTEAFF
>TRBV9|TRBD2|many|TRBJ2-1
TGTGCCAGCAGCGCCTCCGGGACTAGCGATCTTGGTGAGCAGTTCTTC
CASSASGTSDLGEQFF
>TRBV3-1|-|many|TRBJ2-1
TGTGCCAGCCAGCTAGGGGTCTACAATGAGCAGTTCTTC
CASQLGVYNEQFF
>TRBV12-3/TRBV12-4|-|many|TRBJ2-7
TGTGCCAGCAGCCCCCTGACAGATTACTACGAGCAGTACTTC
CASSPLTDYYEQYF
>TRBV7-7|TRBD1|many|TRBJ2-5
TGTGCCACCCGGGACAGGGGGACCGAGACCCAGTACTTC
CATRDRGTETQYF
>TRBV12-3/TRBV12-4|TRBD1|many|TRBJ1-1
TGTGCCAGGGACCAGACAGGGGAGACCACTGAAGCTTTCTTT
CARDQTGETTEAFF
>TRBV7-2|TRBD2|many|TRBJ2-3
TGTGCCAGCAGCTTAGTCCCCCCGGGACTAGCGGGAAATACGCAGTATTTT
CASSLVPPGLAGNTQYF
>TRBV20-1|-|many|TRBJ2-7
TGCAGTGCCAGCCCAGACAGGATGTACGAGCAGTACTTC
CSASPDRMYEQYF
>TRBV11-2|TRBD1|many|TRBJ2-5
TGTGCCTGCAATAGGGGGCCAGAGACCCAGTACTTC
CACNRGPETQYF
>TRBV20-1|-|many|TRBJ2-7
TGCAGTGCTAGAGATCTCGGCAGGGAGAGGTACGAGCAGTACTTC
CSARDLGRERYEQYF
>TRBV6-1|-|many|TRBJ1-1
TGTGCCAGCAGGAGAGTGGACAAGGGGATGAACACTGAAGCTTTCTTT
CASRRVDKGMNTEAFF
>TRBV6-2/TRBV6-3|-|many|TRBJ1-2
TGTGCCAGCAGCTCTCCGGGACGCTCTAACTATGGCTACACCTTC
CASSSPGRSNYGYTF
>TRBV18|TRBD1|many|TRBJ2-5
TGTGCCAGCTCACCACCAGGACAGGGGATAGAAGAGACCCAGTACTTC
CASSPPGQGIEETQYF
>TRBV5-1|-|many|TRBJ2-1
TGCGCCAGCAGCCCAGGGGGCGGGGGGACGTACAATGAGCAGTTCTTC
CASSPGGGGTYNEQFF
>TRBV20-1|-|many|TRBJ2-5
TGCAGTGCTAGGTTCGGGGTCCAAGAGACCCAGTACTTC
CSARFGVQETQYF
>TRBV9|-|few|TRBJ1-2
TGTGCCAGCAGCTCCTTTACGGGGGACTATGGCTACACCTTC
CASSSFTGDYGYTF
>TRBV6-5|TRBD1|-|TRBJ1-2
TGTGCCAGCAGTTTTAACCCCCGGACAGGGGGTGATGGCTACACCTTC
CASSFNPRTGGDGYTF
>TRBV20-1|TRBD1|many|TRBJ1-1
TGCAGTGCCCGTGTGAGGGGGCTGAACACTGAAGCTTTCTTT
CSARVRGLNTEAFF
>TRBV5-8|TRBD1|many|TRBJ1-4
TGTGCCAGCAGCGTAGGACAGGGAGGAGGTGAAAAACTGTTTTTT
CASSVGQGGGEKLFF
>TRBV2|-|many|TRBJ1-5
TGTGCCAGCAGTGAAGCGCGACAGCCCCAGCATTTT
CASSEARQPQHF
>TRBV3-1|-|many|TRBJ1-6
TGTGCCAGCAGCCTGAACAGGGTTTACGGTTTTGATTCACCCCTCCACTTT
CASSLNRVYGFDSPLHF
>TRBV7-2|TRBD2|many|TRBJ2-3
TGTGCCAGCAGCTTAGTTTCTAGCGGGGGGCGCGGCGATACGCAGTATTTT
CASSLVSSGGRGDTQYF